This T cell receptor (beta chain) was observed in a study of response to subunit inactivated influenza vaccine. Points from the study as a whole: Authors suggested each seasonal influenza vaccination recruits few new T cells.

With 3 bases removed from V and 4 bases from J, the gap between germline ends came to 11 bases. Per the germline V gene, CDR1 is MGHRA and CDR2 is YSYEKL. The CDR3 covers 14 residues. TCRdb recomputed calls from the RT-PCR reads with MiXCR, one row per CDR3 protein. The sample records some 300,000 distinct CDR3 sequences, over 20% being singletons. For this clonotype: What it binds is unknown.

The chain has TRBV4-1 and TRBJ2-3; D call uncertain. This receptor was taken from a man in his fifties or sixties who received an inactivated influenza vaccine. Sequencing was performed on PBMCs from blood, taken approximately 20 months after vaccination. CDR3 bases: TGCGCCAGCAGCCAGGCAATACCCCCAGATACGCAGTATTTT. It encodes CASSQAIPPDTQYF.